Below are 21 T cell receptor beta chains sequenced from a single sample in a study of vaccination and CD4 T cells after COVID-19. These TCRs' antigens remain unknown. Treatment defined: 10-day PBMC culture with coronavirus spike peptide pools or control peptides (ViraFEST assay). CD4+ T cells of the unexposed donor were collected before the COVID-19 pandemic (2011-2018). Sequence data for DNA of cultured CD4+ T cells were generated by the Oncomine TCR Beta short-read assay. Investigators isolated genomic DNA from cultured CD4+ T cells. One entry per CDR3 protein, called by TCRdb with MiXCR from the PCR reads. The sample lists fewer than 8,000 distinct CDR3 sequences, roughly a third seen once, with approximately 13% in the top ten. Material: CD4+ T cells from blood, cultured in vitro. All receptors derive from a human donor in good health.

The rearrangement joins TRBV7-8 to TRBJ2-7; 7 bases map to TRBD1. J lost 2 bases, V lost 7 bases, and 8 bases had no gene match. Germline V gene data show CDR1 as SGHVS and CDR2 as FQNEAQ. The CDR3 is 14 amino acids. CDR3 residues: CASTLGTVAYEQYF. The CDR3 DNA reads TGTGCCAGCACTCTCGGGACAGTTGCCTACGAGCAGTACTTC.

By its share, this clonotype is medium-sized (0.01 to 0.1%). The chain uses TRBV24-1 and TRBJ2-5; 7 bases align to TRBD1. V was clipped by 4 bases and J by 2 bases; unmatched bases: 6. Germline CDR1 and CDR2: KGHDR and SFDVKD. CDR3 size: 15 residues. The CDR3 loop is CATSERQGLQETQYF. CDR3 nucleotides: TGTGCCACCAGTGAGCGACAGGGTCTACAAGAGACCCAGTACTTC.

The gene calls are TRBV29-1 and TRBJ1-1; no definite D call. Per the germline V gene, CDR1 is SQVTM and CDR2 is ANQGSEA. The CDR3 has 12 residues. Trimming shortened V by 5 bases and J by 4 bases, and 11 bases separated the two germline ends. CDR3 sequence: CSVIPAATEAFF. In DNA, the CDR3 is TGCAGCGTTATACCTGCGGCCACTGAAGCTTTCTTT.

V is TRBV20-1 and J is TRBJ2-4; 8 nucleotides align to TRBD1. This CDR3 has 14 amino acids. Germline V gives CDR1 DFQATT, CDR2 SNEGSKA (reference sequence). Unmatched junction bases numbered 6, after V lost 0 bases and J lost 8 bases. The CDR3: CSARDPQGVDIQYF. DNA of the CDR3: TGCAGTGCTAGAGATCCACAGGGGGTGGACATTCAGTACTTC.

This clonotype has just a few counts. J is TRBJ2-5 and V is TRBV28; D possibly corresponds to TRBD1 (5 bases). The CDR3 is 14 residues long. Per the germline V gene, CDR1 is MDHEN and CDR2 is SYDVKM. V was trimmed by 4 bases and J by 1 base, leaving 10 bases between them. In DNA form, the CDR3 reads TGTGCCAGCAGTTCACCAGGGCCCCAAGAGACCCAGTACTTC. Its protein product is CASSSPGPQETQYF.

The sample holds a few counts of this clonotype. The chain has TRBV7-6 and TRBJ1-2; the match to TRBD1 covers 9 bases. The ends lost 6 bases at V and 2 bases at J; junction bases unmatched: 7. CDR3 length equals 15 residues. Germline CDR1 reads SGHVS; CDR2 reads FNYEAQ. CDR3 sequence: CASRPTGTGNYGYTF. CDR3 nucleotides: TGTGCCAGCAGACCTACCGGGACAGGGAACTATGGCTACACCTTC.

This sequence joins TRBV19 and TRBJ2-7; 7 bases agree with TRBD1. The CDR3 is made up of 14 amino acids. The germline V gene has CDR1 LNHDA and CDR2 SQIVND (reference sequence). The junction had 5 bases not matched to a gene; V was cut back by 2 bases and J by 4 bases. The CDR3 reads CASSIPGQYYEQYF. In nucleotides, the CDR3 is TGTGCCAGTAGTATACCGGGACAGTATTACGAGCAGTACTTC.

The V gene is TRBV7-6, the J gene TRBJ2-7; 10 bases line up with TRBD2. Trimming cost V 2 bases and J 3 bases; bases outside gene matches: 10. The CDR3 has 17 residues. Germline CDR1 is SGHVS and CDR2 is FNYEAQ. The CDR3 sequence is CASSLSWLAGVDYEQYF. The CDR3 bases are TGTGCCAGCAGCTTAAGCTGGCTAGCGGGAGTAGACTACGAGCAGTACTTC.

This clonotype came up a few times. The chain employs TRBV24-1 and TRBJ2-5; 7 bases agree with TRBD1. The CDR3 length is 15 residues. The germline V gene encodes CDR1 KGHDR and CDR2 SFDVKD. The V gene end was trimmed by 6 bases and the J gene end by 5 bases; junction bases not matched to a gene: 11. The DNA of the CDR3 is TGTGCCACCAGTACCCGGGACAGTCGAAGGGAGACCCAGTACTTC. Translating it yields CATSTRDSRRETQYF.

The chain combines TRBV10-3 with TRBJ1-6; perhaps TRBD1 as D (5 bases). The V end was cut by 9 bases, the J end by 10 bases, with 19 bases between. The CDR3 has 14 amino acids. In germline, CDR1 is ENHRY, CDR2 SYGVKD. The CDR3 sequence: CAIQDGGDKSPLHF. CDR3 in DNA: TGTGCCATACAGGACGGGGGAGACAAATCACCCCTCCACTTT.

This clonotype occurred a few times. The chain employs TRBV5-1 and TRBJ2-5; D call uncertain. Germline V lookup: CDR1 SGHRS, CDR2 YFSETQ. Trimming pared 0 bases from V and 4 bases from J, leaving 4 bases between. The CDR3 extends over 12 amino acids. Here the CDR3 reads CASSLGLETQYF. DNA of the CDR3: TGCGCCAGCAGCTTGGGACTAGAGACCCAGTACTTC.

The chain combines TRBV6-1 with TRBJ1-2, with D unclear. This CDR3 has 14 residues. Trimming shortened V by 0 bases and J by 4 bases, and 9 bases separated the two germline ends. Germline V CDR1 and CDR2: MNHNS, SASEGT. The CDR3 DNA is TGTGCCAGCAGTGAAGCGCACAGCGGCTATGGCTACACCTTC. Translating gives CASSEAHSGYGYTF.

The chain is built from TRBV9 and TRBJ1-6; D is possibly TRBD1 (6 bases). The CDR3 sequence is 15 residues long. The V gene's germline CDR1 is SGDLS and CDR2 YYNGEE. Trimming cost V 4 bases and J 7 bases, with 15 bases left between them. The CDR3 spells CASSPGEYRNSPLHF. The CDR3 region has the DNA TGTGCCAGCAGCCCAGGGGAATATAGGAATTCACCCCTCCACTTT.

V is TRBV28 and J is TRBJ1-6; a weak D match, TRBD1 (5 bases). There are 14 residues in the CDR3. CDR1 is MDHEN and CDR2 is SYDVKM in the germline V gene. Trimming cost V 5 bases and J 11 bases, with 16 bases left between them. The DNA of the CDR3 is TGTGCCAGCAGTCCTCCGAAGGGGTTGCCACCCCTCCACTTT. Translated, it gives CASSPPKGLPPLHF.

This chain's CDR3 is CASSYRQGAGEETQYF. DNA for the CDR3: TGTGCCAGCAGTTACCGACAGGGGGCTGGGGAAGAGACCCAGTACTTC. This rearrangement joins TRBV6-5 to TRBJ2-5, with 10 bases identical to TRBD1. The V and J ends lost 2 bases and 3 bases, in that order; junction bases with no gene match: 6. CDR1 is MNHEY, CDR2 SVGAGI, per germline. CDR3 length: 16 amino acids.

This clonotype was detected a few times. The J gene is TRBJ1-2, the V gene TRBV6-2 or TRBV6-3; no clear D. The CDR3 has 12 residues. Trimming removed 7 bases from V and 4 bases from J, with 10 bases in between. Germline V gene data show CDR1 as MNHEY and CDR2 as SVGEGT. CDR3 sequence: CASKESSYGYTF. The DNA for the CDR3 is TGTGCCAGCAAGGAATCTAGCTATGGCTACACCTTC.

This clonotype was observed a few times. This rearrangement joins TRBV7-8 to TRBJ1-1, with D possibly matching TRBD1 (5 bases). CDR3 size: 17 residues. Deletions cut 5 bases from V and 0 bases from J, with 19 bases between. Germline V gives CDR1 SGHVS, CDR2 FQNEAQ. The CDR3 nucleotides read TGTGCCAGCAGCCCCTACCGTTTCGCGGGGGTGAACACTGAAGCTTTCTTT. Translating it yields CASSPYRFAGVNTEAFF.

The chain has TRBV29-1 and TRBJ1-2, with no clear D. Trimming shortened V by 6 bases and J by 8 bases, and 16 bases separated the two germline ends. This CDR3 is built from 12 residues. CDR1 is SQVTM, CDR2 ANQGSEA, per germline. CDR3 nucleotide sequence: TGCAGCGTAGTTACGGGATCAAGGGGCTACACCTTC. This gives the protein CSVVTGSRGYTF.

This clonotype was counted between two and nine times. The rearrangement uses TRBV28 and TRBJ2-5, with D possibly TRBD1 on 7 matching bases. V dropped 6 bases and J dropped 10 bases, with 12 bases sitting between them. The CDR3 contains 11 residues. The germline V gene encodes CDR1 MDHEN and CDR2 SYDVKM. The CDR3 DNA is TGTGCCAGCAGCCCAGGGGGGAGCCAGTACTTC. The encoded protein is CASSPGGSQYF.

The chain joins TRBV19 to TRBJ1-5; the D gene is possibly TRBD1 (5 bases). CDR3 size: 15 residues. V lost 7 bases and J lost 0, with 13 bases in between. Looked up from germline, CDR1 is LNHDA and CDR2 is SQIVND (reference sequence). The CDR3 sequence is CASNSLRGSNQPQHF. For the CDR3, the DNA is TGTGCCAGTAATTCCCTGAGGGGTAGCAATCAGCCCCAGCATTTT.

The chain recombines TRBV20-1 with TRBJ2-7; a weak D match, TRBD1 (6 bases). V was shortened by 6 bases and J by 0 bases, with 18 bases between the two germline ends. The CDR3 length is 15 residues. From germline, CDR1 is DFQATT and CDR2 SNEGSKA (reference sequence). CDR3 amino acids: CSAEEGHRGSYEQYF. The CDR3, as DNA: TGCAGTGCGGAAGAGGGACACCGGGGCTCCTACGAGCAGTACTTC.